The 13 T cell receptor beta chains listed next were all sequenced from one sample in a study of spatial heterogeneity in lung cancer. TCRdb analysed the 5' RACE reads with MiXCR anew, one entry per CDR3 protein. The sample shows fewer than 7,000 distinct CDR3 sequences, roughly an eighth of them seen only once. Their recognized antigens are unknown. The time point here: sample taken at primary tumor resection. Broader study findings: For expanded intratumoral alpha and beta TCRs, counts tracked tumor mutation counts.

This material consisted of lung tumor tissue, taken at surgery. The receptors were sampled from a male donor with early-stage non-small cell lung cancer.

Comments on this clonotype: A library made for alpha chains picked up this beta chain off target, so its size means little. The chain couples TRBV5-1 to TRBJ2-2; 7 bases line up with TRBD2. CDR1 and CDR2 from the germline V gene are SGHRS and YFSETQ. V trimming: 2 bases; J trimming: 2 bases; junction bases outside the gene matches: 6. The CDR3 length is 16 residues. CDR3 nucleotide sequence: TGCGCCAGCAGCTTCGGTGGCGGGAGAAACACCGGGGAGCTGTTTTTT. Its protein is CASSFGGGRNTGELFF.

The sample holds many counts of this clonotype. As an off-target read in a library built for alpha chains, this beta chain has a frequency of little significance. The chain has TRBV12-3 or TRBV12-4 and TRBJ2-3; the D is unclear. CDR3 length equals 14 residues. V was clipped by 2 bases and J by 4 bases, with 10 bases between them. The chain's CDR3 is CASSLNGFPDTQYF. CDR3 in DNA: TGTGCCAGCAGTTTAAACGGTTTCCCAGATACGCAGTATTTT.

This clonotype occurred many times. This beta chain lies outside the target of a library built for alpha chains; its clone size means little. This chain uses TRBV28 with TRBJ2-3, with TRBD2 identical over 8 bases. The CDR3 length is 15 residues. V lost 4 bases, J lost 3 bases, and 6 bases stayed unmatched. Germline CDR1 and CDR2: MDHEN and SYDVKM. CDR3: CASSSIRGGTDTQYF. CDR3 bases: TGTGCCAGCAGTTCCATCCGGGGGGGGACAGATACGCAGTATTTT.

To note about this clonotype: This beta chain came through as a stray read in a library set up for alpha chains, and its size says little. The CDR3 reads CASSFAGGHTEAFF. In DNA form, the CDR3 reads TGTGCCAGCAGTTTCGCGGGGGGCCACACTGAAGCTTTCTTT. The rearrangement joins TRBV12-3 or TRBV12-4 to TRBJ1-1; the D gene is possibly TRBD1 (6 bases). This CDR3 region has 14 residues. The V gene lost 3 bases and the J gene lost 3 bases, with 11 bases spanning the gap.

Details on this clonotype: The library was prepared for alpha chains; this beta chain is a stray read, so its frequency means little. V is TRBV6-5 and J is TRBJ2-5; weak D call: TRBD2 (6 bases). This CDR3 has 12 residues. The germline CDR1 and CDR2 sequences are MNHEY and SVGAGI. Trimming took 10 bases from V and 5 from J, leaving 14 bases between them. CDR3 nucleotide sequence: TGTGCCACCTCTAGCGAGGGGGAGACCCAGTACTTC. Its protein is CATSSEGETQYF.

For this clonotype: This beta chain is an unintended read in a library built for alpha chains; its size means little. This chain uses TRBV29-1 with TRBJ1-1; possibly TRBD1 for D (6 bases). CDR1 is SQVTM, CDR2 ANQGSEA, per germline. V was cut by 5 bases and J by 2 bases, with 9 bases left in between. There are 12 residues in the CDR3. The CDR3 sequence: CSVLGANTEAFF. CDR3 DNA sequence: TGCAGCGTTCTGGGGGCCAACACTGAAGCTTTCTTT. The variable domain in full, completed from reference TRBV29-1 and TRBJ1-1, reads SAVISQKPSRDICQRGTSLTIQCQVDSQVTMMFWYRQQPGQSLTLIATANQGSEATYESGFVIDKFPISRPNLTFSTLTVSNMSPEDSSIYLCSVLGANTEAFFGQGTRLTVV.

On this clonotype itself: Being off target in a library aimed at alpha chains, this beta chain has a size of little meaning. V and J are TRBV7-2 and TRBJ1-5; tentative D call: TRBD1 (5 bases). The CDR3 sequence is 14 residues long. The germline V gene has CDR1 SGHTA and CDR2 FQGNSA. The ends were cut back, 2 bases at V and 4 bases at J, with 9 bases in the middle. This chain's CDR3 is CASSLQGGNQPQHF. The CDR3 coding sequence is TGTGCCAGCAGCTTACAGGGAGGAAATCAGCCCCAGCATTTT.

Notes on this clonotype: This beta chain lies outside the target of a library built for alpha chains; its clone size means little. This CDR3 is CASSLIPETQYF. CDR3 in DNA: TGCGCCAGCAGCTTGATCCCAGAGACCCAGTACTTC. This chain connects TRBV5-1 to TRBJ2-5, with unresolved D. Germline V gene lookup returns CDR1 SGHRS and CDR2 YFSETQ. Between the trimmed V and J ends, which lost 1 base and 4 bases, there was a span of 5 bases. This CDR3 spans 12 amino acids.

This clonotype is judged medium-sized. The size of this beta chain means little, since it is a stray read in a library made for alpha chains. The gene calls are TRBV6-2 or TRBV6-3 and TRBJ1-2; possibly TRBD1 for D (6 bases). From germline, CDR1 is MNHEY and CDR2 SVGEGT. This CDR3 region has 13 residues. Trimming pared 4 bases from V and 8 bases from J, leaving 14 bases between. The CDR3 loop reads CASSFQQGGGYTF. CDR3 sequence (DNA): TGTGCCAGCAGTTTCCAACAGGGAGGAGGCTACACCTTC.

This clonotype occurred many times. Found in a library prepared for alpha chains, this beta chain is an off-target read, and its abundance has little meaning. The chain carries TRBV6-2 or TRBV6-3 and TRBJ2-3; tentatively, D is TRBD1 (5 bases). The CDR3 consists of 14 residues. Germline CDR1 is MNHEY and CDR2 is SVGEGT. Trimming removed 6 bases from V and 6 bases from J, with 16 bases in between. CDR3 amino acids: CASSILGPRDTQYF. The CDR3 nucleotides are TGTGCCAGCAGCATTTTGGGGCCAAGGGATACGCAGTATTTT.

By its share, this clonotype is medium-sized. Since it is a stray read in a library aimed at alpha chains, this beta chain has a size that is not meaningful. The chain has TRBV30 and TRBJ2-1, with no clear D. Trimming removed 3 bases at V and 2 bases at J, with 11 bases between. The germline V gene encodes CDR1 GTSNPN and CDR2 SVGIG (reference sequence). The CDR3 contains 14 residues. Written as DNA, the CDR3 is TGTGCCTGGAGCAGAATCCTAGCCTACAATGAGCAGTTCTTC. The encoded protein is CAWSRILAYNEQFF.

A word on this clonotype: Little can be read into the size of this beta chain, an off-target read in a library designed for alpha chains. The J gene is TRBJ1-5, the V gene TRBV19; D remains unclear. The V gene lost 10 bases and the J gene lost 1 base, with 20 bases spanning the gap. CDR1 LNHDA and CDR2 SQIVND come from the germline V gene (reference sequence). The CDR3 length is 16 residues. CDR3 sequence reads: CATSVGWVWSNQPQHF. The CDR3 nucleotides read TGTGCCACCTCCGTGGGATGGGTTTGGAGCAATCAGCCCCAGCATTTT. The entire variable domain, with the rest obtained from reference TRBV19 and TRBJ1-5, is as follows: DGGITQSPKYLFRKEGQNVTLSCEQNLNHDAMYWYRQDPGQGLRLIYYSQIVNDFQKGDIAEGYSVSREKKESFPLTVTSAQKNPTAFYLCATSVGWVWSNQPQHFGDGTRLSIL.

Comment on this clonotype: The library was designed around alpha chains, so this beta chain is a stray read whose abundance carries little weight. V usage is TRBV23-1 and J usage is TRBJ2-1; 8 bases are a match to TRBD2. TRBV23-1 is an ORF; its function is uncertain. Trimming at V came to 0 bases and at J to 3 bases, leaving 10 bases not matched to a gene. The CDR3 consists of 18 residues. The CDR3 loop is CASSQSSQREIVYNEQFF. The DNA for the CDR3 is TGCGCCAGCAGTCAATCTAGCCAGCGGGAGATTGTCTACAATGAGCAGTTCTTC.